The clone carrying this T cell receptor (beta chain) was recorded at least ten times. The antigen is undetermined. The CDR3 is 15 amino acids. V lost 2 bases and J 6 bases, leaving 14 bases between the germline ends. The germline V gene has CDR1 SNHLY and CDR2 FYNNEI. TCRdb fed the 5' RACE reads into MiXCR, producing one record per CDR3 protein. The sample shows about 160,000 distinct CDR3 sequences, roughly 3.2% of them seen only once. This sample is part of a study of identical twins. The study's findings and limits: Cord blood beta clonotypes present at high abundance carried fewer insertions; no such pattern appeared in memory repertoires. Among out-of-frame alpha sequences shared by twins, low generation probability occurred in excess.

The sample was memory T cells sorted from blood. The rearrangement joins TRBV2 to TRBJ1-5; D perhaps matches TRBD1 (5 bases). This TCR was recovered from a man between 18 and 29 years old in good health. The CDR3 sequence: CASSERGNQGQPQHF. In DNA form, the CDR3 reads TGTGCCAGCAGTGAACGGGGGAACCAAGGTCAGCCCCAGCATTTT.